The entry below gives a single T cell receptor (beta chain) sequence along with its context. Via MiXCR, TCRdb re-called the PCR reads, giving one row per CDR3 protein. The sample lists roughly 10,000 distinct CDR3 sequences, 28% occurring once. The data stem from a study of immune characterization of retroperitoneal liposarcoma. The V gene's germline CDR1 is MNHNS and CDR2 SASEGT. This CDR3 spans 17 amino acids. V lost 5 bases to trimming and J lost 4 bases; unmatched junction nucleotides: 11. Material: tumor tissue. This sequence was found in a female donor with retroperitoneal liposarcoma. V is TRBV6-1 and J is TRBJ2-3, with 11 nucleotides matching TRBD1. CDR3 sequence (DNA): TGTGCCAGCAGTCACCCCGAGTCGGGACAGGGGGCAGATACGCAGTATTTT. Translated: CASSHPESGQGADTQYF.